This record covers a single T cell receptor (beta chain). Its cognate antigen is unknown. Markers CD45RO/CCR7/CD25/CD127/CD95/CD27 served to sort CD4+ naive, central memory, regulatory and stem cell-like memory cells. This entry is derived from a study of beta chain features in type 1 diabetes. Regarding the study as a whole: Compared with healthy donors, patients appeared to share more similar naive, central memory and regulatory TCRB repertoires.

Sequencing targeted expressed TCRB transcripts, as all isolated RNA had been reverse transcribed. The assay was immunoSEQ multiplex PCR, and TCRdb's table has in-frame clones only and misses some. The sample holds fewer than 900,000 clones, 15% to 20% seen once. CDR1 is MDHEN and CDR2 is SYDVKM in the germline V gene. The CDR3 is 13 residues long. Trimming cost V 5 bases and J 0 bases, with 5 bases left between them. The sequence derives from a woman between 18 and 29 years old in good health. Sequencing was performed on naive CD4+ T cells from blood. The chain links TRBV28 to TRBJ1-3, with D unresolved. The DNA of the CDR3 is TGTGCCAGCAGTGCGGGCTCTGGAAACACCATATATTTT. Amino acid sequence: CASSAGSGNTIYF.